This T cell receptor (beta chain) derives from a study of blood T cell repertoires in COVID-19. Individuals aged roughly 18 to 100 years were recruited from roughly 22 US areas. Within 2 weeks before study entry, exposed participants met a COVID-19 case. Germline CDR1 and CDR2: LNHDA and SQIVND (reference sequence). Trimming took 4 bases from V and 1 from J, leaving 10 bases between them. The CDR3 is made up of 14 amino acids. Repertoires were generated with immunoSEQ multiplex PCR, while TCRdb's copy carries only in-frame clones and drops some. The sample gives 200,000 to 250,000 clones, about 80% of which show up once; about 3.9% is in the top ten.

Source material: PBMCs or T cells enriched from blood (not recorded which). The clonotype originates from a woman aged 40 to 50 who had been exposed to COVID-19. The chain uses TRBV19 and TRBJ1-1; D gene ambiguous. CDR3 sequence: CASSRARGNTEAFF. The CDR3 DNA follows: TGTGCCAGTAGTAGAGCACGGGGGAACACTGAAGCTTTCTTT.